This TCR beta chain was recorded in a study of cytotoxic CD8 clonotypes in ibrutinib-treated CLL. Data came from immunoSEQ multiplex PCR; TCRdb stores just in-frame clones and leaves some out. Among approximately 280,000 clones listed, 65% to 85% were seen once. On this clone itself: The antigen is unknown.

Trimming pared 4 bases from V and 3 bases from J, leaving 11 bases between. The CDR3 covers 14 residues. Germline CDR1 and CDR2: SGHVS and FNYEAQ. Whole-study findings and limits: Contraction or stability on treatment characterized the public clonotypes, which were uncommon. The clonality went up when patients responded to ibrutinib and dropped back toward baseline at progression. Baseline-level clonality went beyond age-matched healthy donors and moved in step with circulating CD8+ T-cell counts.

Sequences were derived from PBMCs, sampled at disease progression, from a patient treated with ibrutinib. This TCR derives from a human donor with chronic lymphocytic leukemia. The chain couples TRBV7-6 to TRBJ2-3; perhaps TRBD2 as D (5 bases). This CDR3 reads CASSSSSLTDTQYF. DNA for the CDR3: TGTGCCAGCAGCTCCTCTAGCTTAACAGATACGCAGTATTTT.